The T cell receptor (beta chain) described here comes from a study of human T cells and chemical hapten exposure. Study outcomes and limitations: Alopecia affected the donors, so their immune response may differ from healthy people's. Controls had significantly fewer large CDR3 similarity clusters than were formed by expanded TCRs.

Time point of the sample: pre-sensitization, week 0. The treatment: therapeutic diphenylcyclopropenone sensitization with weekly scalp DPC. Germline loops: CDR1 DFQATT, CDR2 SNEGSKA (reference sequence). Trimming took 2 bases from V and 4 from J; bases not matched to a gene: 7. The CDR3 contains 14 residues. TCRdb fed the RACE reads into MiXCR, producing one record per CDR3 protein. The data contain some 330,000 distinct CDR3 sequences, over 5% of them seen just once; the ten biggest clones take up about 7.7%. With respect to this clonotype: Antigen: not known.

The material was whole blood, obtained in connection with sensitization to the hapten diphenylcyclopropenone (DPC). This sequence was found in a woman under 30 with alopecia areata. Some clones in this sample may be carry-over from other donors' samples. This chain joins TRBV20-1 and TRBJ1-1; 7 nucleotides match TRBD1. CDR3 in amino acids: CSARSEGAGTEAFF. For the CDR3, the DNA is TGCAGTGCTAGATCTGAGGGGGCAGGCACTGAAGCTTTCTTT.